This entry lists 26 T cell receptor beta chains sequenced from one sample in a study of regulatory T cells in long-lasting Graves disease (dated by TCRdb to the early 2020s). The library was obtained by multiplex PCR. Sequencing used an Illumina HiSeq 4000. iRepertoire HTBI primers and Arm-PCR amplification of CDR3 regions were used to construct TCR beta libraries. Starting from the raw public reads, TCRdb applied fastp trimming at Q25, assembled clones with MiXCR and retained in-frame beta chains. Rows with a matching CDR3 protein are joined into one entry that keeps the most common DNA and genes. The sample table lists about 450,000 distinct CDR3 sequences, approximately 14% of them with a count of one. Approximately 19% of the sample is in the top ten clones. The sample's time point label is to be understood as: newly diagnosed GD, antithyroid drugs for less than 3 months. For both TCR sequencing and RNA sequencing, RNA was extracted from PBMCs using TRIzol.

These data were also filed under a second study, of T cells in Graves' hyperthyroidism and ophthalmopathy.

The material was peripheral blood mononuclear cells (PBMCs), obtained at new diagnosis, from a patient treated with antithyroid drugs. The receptors were gathered from a woman between 50 and 59 years old with Graves disease. Donor details come from another sample of the same person, matched by shared clones.

In this sample, this clonotype turned up many times. V is TRBV6-1 and J is TRBJ2-2, with D possibly called TRBD1 or TRBD2 (5 bases each). The germline gives CDR1 MNHNS, CDR2 SASEGT. The CDR3 is made up of 17 amino acids. Between the trimmed V and J ends, which lost 6 bases and 5 bases, there was a span of 22 bases. The CDR3 sequence: CASSPRGTGRRTGELFF. The DNA for the CDR3 is TGTGCCAGCAGCCCCCGGGGAACAGGAAGAAGAACCGGGGAGCTGTTTTTT.

This clonotype was observed a few times. One base away lies a much larger clone, so this may be a sequencing read error. This rearrangement joins TRBV28 to TRBJ1-1; D uncertain. The CDR3 runs to 14 residues. CDR1 is MDHEN and CDR2 is SYDVKM in the germline V gene. This CDR3 is CAGSSGFPNTEAFF. CDR3 DNA sequence: TGTGCCGGCAGCTCAGGCTTTCCGAACACTGAAGCTTTCTTT.

This clonotype was seen a single time. The chain employs TRBV25-1 and TRBJ2-7; D perhaps matches TRBD1 (5 bases). Looked up from germline, CDR1 is MGHDK and CDR2 is SYGVNS. Trimming stripped 4 bases from V and 6 bases from J, with 16 bases between. This CDR3 has 14 residues. The CDR3 nucleotides read TGTGCCAGCAGTGCCTCCCAACAGGTCTGCGAGCAGTACTTC. Protein: CASSASQQVCEQYF.

The table lists this clonotype with many counts. The chain is built from TRBV27 and TRBJ2-3; D is possibly TRBD2 (6 bases). CDR3 length equals 14 residues. V lost 3 bases and J 4 bases, leaving 11 bases between the germline ends. From germline, CDR1 is MNHEY and CDR2 SMNVEV (reference sequence). CDR3 nucleotide sequence: TGTGCCAGCAGTTTCCGGAGGGGCGCAGATACGCAGTATTTT. As protein: CASSFRRGADTQYF.

Points on this clonotype: Just one base apart from a much larger clone, this may be a read error. The chain recombines TRBV12-3 or TRBV12-4 with TRBJ2-7; D perhaps matches TRBD2 (5 bases). Trimming took 6 bases from V and 3 from J, leaving 18 bases between them. The CDR3 contains 15 residues. CDR3 in amino acids: CASSSASTGHYEQYF. The CDR3 region has the DNA TGTGCCAGCAGCTCGGCTAGCACGGGTCACTACGAGCAGTACTTC.

This clonotype has only a few counts. The CDR3 nucleotides read TGCGCCAGCAGTGAGTCGTCCGGTCGCGAGCAGTACTTC. Translating it yields CASSESSGREQYF. J is TRBJ2-7 and V is TRBV10-1; D ambiguous. This CDR3 is built from 13 residues. V lost 0 bases and J 6 bases, leaving 9 bases between the germline ends. Germline V gene data show CDR1 as WNHNN and CDR2 as SYGVQD (reference sequence).

This clonotype has at least ten counts. The rearrangement uses TRBV3-1 and TRBJ2-7; D not resolved. CDR3 length: 12 residues. Trimming took 1 base from V and 6 from J, leaving 7 bases between them. In germline, CDR1 is LGHDT, CDR2 YNNKEL (reference sequence). CDR3 protein: CASSQVSSEQYF. The CDR3, as DNA: TGTGCCAGCAGCCAAGTTAGTTCCGAGCAGTACTTC.

This clonotype was seen repeatedly, ten times or more. The junction does not match germline at one end; this may be a read error. This chain connects TRBV5-4 to TRBJ1-1, with D unresolved. This CDR3 contains 14 residues. Germline values: CDR1 SGHNT, CDR2 YYREEE (reference sequence). In DNA form, the CDR3 reads TGTGCCAGCAGGTTGGACGGTATGAACACTGAAGCTTTCTTT. This translates into CASRLDGMNTEAFF.

This chain links TRBV5-8 with TRBJ2-7; maybe TRBD2 (6 bases). Trimming shortened V by 4 bases and J by 4 bases, and 12 bases separated the two germline ends. Germline CDR1 and CDR2: SGHTS and YDEGEE. CDR3 length: 13 residues. CDR3 DNA: TGTGCCAGCAGCAAACGGGAGTTTTACGAGCAGTACTTC. Translation gives CASSKREFYEQYF.

This clonotype was counted only a few times. The rearrangement links TRBV19 to TRBJ1-5; no clear D gene. The CDR3 contains 14 residues. CDR1 is LNHDA, CDR2 SQIVND, per germline (reference sequence). Trimming left V 8 bases short and J 0 bases short, with 11 bases between. The CDR3 protein is CASGRINSNQPQHF. As DNA, the CDR3 is TGTGCCAGTGGACGGATAAATAGCAATCAGCCCCAGCATTTT.

This clonotype was detected many times. The V and J genes are TRBV12-3 or TRBV12-4 and TRBJ1-2; weak D call: TRBD1 (5 bases). The ends were cut back, 1 base at V and 9 bases at J, with 9 bases in the middle. The CDR3 totals 12 residues. The CDR3 sequence: CASSLGPGRYTF. The CDR3 nucleotides are TGTGCCAGCAGTTTAGGGCCGGGACGCTACACCTTC.

This clonotype was counted many times. The V and J genes are TRBV3-1 and TRBJ1-1; 11 positions agree with TRBD1. Germline assignment: CDR1 LGHDT and CDR2 YNNKEL (reference sequence). The CDR3 loop spans 17 amino acids. The trim removed 4 bases at V and 0 bases at J, leaving 7 bases unmatched. CDR3 residues: CASSPGQGEIMNTEAFF. CDR3 nucleotides: TGTGCCAGCAGCCCGGGACAGGGGGAAATTATGAACACTGAAGCTTTCTTT.

In its sample, this clonotype was seen many times. This chain connects TRBV18 to TRBJ2-5; D is possibly TRBD2 (6 bases). CDR1 and CDR2 from the germline V gene are KGHSH and LQKENI. The V and J ends lost 1 base and 5 bases respectively, with 17 bases between them. There are 16 residues in the CDR3. The CDR3 reads CASSPLSGSRGETQYF. CDR3 sequence (DNA): TGTGCCAGCTCACCACTTTCCGGGAGTAGAGGGGAGACCCAGTACTTC. Full variable domain (rest looked up from reference TRBV18 and TRBJ2-5): NAGVMQNPRHLVRRRGQEARLRCSPMKGHSHVYWYRQLPEEGLKFMVYLQKENIIDESGMPKERFSAEFPKEGPSILRIQQVVRGDSAAYFCASSPLSGSRGETQYFGPGTRLLVL.

This clonotype was picked up many times. The J gene is TRBJ1-1, the V gene TRBV28, with 9 bases matching TRBD1. The junction had 8 bases not matched to a gene; V was cut back by 4 bases and J by 5 bases. The CDR3 spans 15 residues. Germline assignment: CDR1 MDHEN and CDR2 SYDVKM. CDR3 in amino acids: CASSSRTGEYTEAFF. The CDR3 nucleotides read TGTGCCAGCAGTTCGCGGACAGGGGAGTATACTGAAGCTTTCTTT.

This clonotype was counted many times. J is TRBJ1-1 and V is TRBV28; 8 bases fit TRBD1. This CDR3 spans 16 amino acids. V lost 7 bases, J lost 3 bases, and 13 bases stayed unmatched. Germline V gene data show CDR1 as MDHEN and CDR2 as SYDVKM. Here the CDR3 reads CASITYGQGLDTEAFF. For the CDR3, the DNA is TGTGCCAGCATCACCTACGGACAGGGCTTGGACACTGAAGCTTTCTTT.

This clonotype was seen only once. The chain links TRBV14 to TRBJ2-7; D may be TRBD1 (6 bases). The CDR3 runs to 15 residues. Trimming stripped 2 bases from V and 7 bases from J, with 18 bases between. CDR1 is SGHDN, CDR2 FVKESK, per germline. The DNA for the CDR3 is TGTGCCAGCAGCCAATCTAGTGCATGGGACAATGAGCAGTACTTC. It codes for CASSQSSAWDNEQYF.

About this clonotype itself: A much larger clone sits a single nucleotide away, making a read error possible. The CDR3 does not close with the conserved phenylalanine or tryptophan, likely indicating a read error. The V gene is TRBV24-1, the J gene TRBJ2-1; TRBD2 agrees at 14 bases. Germline V gene sequence: CDR1 KGHDR, CDR2 SFDVKD. V trimming: 2 bases; J trimming: 8 bases; junction bases outside the gene matches: 7. The CDR3 is 17 amino acids. The CDR3 is CATSDSGTSGRADEQFL. The CDR3 DNA reads as TGTGCCACCAGTGATTCCGGGACTAGCGGGAGAGCAGATGAGCAGTTCCTC.

This clonotype came up many times. The chain couples TRBV6-1 to TRBJ2-2; TRBD2 is a possible D gene (6 bases). The CDR3 is made up of 11 amino acids. CDR1 and CDR2 from the germline V gene are MNHNS and SASEGT. V lost 6 bases to trimming and J lost 7 bases, with 6 bases between them. The CDR3 loop reads CASSGSGELFF. The CDR3 nucleotides read TGTGCCAGCAGCGGGAGCGGGGAGCTGTTTTTT.

The CDR3 nucleotides are TGTGCCAGCACCAGAACCGGGACTAGCGGGCGGACCGGGGAGCTGTTTTTT. Its translation is CASTRTGTSGRTGELFF. The J gene is TRBJ2-2, the V gene TRBV6-1, with 12 positions matching TRBD2. Germline-derived CDR1 and CDR2 are MNHNS and SASEGT. V shed 7 bases, J shed 5 bases, and the junction held 11 bases outside the gene matches. The CDR3 loop spans 17 amino acids.

The rearrangement links TRBV30 to TRBJ1-1; D perhaps matches TRBD1 (5 bases). This CDR3 has 14 residues. The germline V gene encodes CDR1 GTSNPN and CDR2 SVGIG (reference sequence). Trimming removed 0 bases from V and 4 bases from J, with 12 bases in between. CDR3 coding DNA: TGTGCCTGGAGTGTCGGGGGGGGTGGCACTGAAGCTTTCTTT. Protein sequence: CAWSVGGGGTEAFF.

This clonotype showed up many times. The genes are TRBV5-4 and TRBJ2-5; D remains unclear. The V end lost 0 bases, the J end lost 5 bases, and 14 bases lay between the germline ends. The CDR3 covers 15 residues. Germline CDR1 and CDR2: SGHNT and YYREEE (reference sequence). CDR3 sequence (DNA): TGTGCCAGCAGCTTGGCCGTAGCAGGCATGGAGACCCAGTACTTC. As protein: CASSLAVAGMETQYF.

This clonotype occurred a few times. J is TRBJ2-5 and V is TRBV5-1; possibly TRBD2 for D (5 bases). The CDR3 length is 14 residues. V lost 4 bases and J 4 bases, leaving 14 bases between the germline ends. Germline assignment: CDR1 SGHRS and CDR2 YFSETQ. In nucleotides, the CDR3 is TGCGCCAGCAGCCATAGGTGGCGGGTAGAGACCCAGTACTTC. Translating it yields CASSHRWRVETQYF.

This clonotype was seen at least ten times. A read error may produce the germline difference seen at one junction end. V and J are TRBV7-7 and TRBJ2-5; 11 nucleotides align to TRBD1. The length of the CDR3 is 15 residues. Germline V gene lookup returns CDR1 SSHAT and CDR2 FNYEAQ (reference sequence). The CDR3 DNA reads as TGTGCTAGCAGCTTGGACAGGGGGCGAGAAGAGACCCAGTACTTC. This codes for CASSLDRGREETQYF.

This clonotype occurred many times. The gene calls are TRBV29-1 and TRBJ2-7; 8 bases match TRBD2. This CDR3 is 13 amino acids long. Germline V CDR1 and CDR2: SQVTM, ANQGSEA. V shed 7 bases, J shed 0 bases, and the junction held 5 bases outside the gene matches. The chain's CDR3 is CSARLALSYEQYF. The CDR3 bases are TGCAGCGCCAGACTAGCGCTCTCCTACGAGCAGTACTTC.

This clonotype was seen once. Possible read error: a much larger clone is one base away. The chain combines TRBV24-1 with TRBJ1-2, with unresolved D. The germline V gene has CDR1 KGHDR and CDR2 SFDVKD. CDR3 size: 15 residues. The CDR3 sequence: CATSAREGANYSYTF. CDR3 bases: TGTGCCACCAGTGCGAGGGAGGGCGCTAACTATAGCTACACCTTC.

The rearrangement uses TRBV4-1 and TRBJ2-3, with 7 nucleotides matching TRBD1. Per the germline V gene, CDR1 is MGHRA and CDR2 is YSYEKL. The CDR3 spans 16 residues. V shed 0 bases, J shed 5 bases, and the junction held 8 bases outside the gene matches. The DNA for the CDR3 is TGCGCCAGCAGCCAAGAGCCGGACAGGTCCGGAGATACGCAGTATTTT. Translated, it gives CASSQEPDRSGDTQYF.